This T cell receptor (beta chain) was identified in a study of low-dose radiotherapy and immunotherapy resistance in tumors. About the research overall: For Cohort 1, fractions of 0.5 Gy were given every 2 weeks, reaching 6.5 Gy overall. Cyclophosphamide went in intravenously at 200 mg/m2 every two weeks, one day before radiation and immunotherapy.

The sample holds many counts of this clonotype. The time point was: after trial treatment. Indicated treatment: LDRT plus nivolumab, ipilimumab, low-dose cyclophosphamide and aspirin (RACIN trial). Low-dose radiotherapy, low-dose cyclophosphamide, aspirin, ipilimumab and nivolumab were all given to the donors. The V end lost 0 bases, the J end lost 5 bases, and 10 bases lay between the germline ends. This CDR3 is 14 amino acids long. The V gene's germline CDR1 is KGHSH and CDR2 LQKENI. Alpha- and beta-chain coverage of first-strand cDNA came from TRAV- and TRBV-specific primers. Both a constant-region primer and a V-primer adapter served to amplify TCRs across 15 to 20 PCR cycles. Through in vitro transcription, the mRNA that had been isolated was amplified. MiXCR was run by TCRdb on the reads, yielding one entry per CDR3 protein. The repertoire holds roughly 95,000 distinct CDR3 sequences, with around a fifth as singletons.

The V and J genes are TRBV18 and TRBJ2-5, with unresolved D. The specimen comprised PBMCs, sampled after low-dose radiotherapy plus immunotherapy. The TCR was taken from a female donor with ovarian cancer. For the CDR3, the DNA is TGTGCCAGCTCACCACCGGCAGACTGGGAGACCCAGTACTTC. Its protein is CASSPPADWETQYF. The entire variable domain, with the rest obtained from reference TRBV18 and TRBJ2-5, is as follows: NAGVMQNPRHLVRRRGQEARLRCSPMKGHSHVYWYRQLPEEGLKFMVYLQKENIIDESGMPKERFSAEFPKEGPSILRIQQVVRGDSAAYFCASSPPADWETQYFGPGTRLLVL.